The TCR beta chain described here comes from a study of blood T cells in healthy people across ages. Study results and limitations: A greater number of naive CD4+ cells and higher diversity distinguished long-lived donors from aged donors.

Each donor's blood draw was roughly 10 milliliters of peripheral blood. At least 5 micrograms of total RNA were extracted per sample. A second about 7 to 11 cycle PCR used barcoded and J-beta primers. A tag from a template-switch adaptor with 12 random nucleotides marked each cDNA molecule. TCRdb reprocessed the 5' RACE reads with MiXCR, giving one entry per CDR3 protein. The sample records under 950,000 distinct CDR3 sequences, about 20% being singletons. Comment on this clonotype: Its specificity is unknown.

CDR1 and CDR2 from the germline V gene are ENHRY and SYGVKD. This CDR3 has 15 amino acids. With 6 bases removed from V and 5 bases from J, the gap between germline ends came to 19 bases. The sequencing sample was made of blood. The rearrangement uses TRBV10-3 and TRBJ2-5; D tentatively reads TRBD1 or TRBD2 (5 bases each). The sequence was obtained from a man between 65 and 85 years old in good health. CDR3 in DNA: TGTGCCATCAGCCCCCGGGACCCCTCTCAGGAGACCCAGTACTTC. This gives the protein CAISPRDPSQETQYF.